This entry describes one T cell receptor (beta chain). Its cognate antigen is unknown. This entry is derived from a study of T cells in localized non-small cell lung cancer. Study-level points and caveats: Uninvolved adjacent lung showed peak T cell clonality, exceeding tumor. Overall survival was longer when the density of T cells in the blood was higher. Adjacent lung exhibited a median of approximately 50 among the 100 most abundant tumor clones.

The table came from immunoSEQ multiplex PCR; TCRdb's copy has only in-frame clones and leaves some out. The sample carries 30,000 to 35,000 clones, about nine tenths recorded once. The CDR3 runs to 18 residues. From germline, CDR1 is LGHNA and CDR2 YSLEER. Trimming at V came to 4 bases and at J to 4 bases, leaving 14 bases not matched to a gene. The clonotype was recovered from a woman between 40 and 69 years old with stage I lung adenocarcinoma. The source was peripheral blood, collected before any cancer treatment. The chain has TRBV4-3 and TRBJ1-2; 11 positions agree with TRBD1. CDR3 in amino acids: CASSLTRLGQGVVYGYTF. The CDR3 DNA sequence: TGCGCCAGCAGCCTTACTCGACTGGGACAGGGGGTTGTCTATGGCTACACCTTC.